The 11 T cell receptor beta chains presented below share a single source sample, sequenced in a study of blood T cell repertoires in COVID-19. The table came from immunoSEQ multiplex PCR; TCRdb's copy has only in-frame clones and leaves some out. The sample holds 150,000 to 180,000 clones; roughly 80% are singletons and the top ten take around an eighth. The sequenced sample consisted of peripheral blood. These receptors were collected from a woman aged 55 to 70 with COVID-19, enrolled during active disease.

The chain is built from TRBV25-1 and TRBJ2-7, with no clear D. Germline CDR1 and CDR2: MGHDK and SYGVNS. The CDR3 sequence is 13 residues long. V lost 1 base to trimming and J lost 6 bases, with 10 bases between them. In DNA, the CDR3 is TGTGCCAGCAGTGAATTGGCAGTACGCGAGCAGTACTTC. Protein sequence: CASSELAVREQYF.

The rearrangement uses TRBV2 and TRBJ2-4; 7 nucleotides align to TRBD1. CDR3 size: 11 residues. The germline V gene encodes CDR1 SNHLY and CDR2 FYNNEI. Trimming removed 7 bases from V and 15 bases from J; junction bases left unmatched: 9. The CDR3 protein is CASTRQGVWYF. CDR3 DNA sequence: TGTGCCAGCACCAGACAGGGAGTATGGTACTTC.

The CDR3 bases are TGTGCCAGCAGCCCTAACAGGGCGAACACTGAAGCTTTCTTT. It specifies CASSPNRANTEAFF. The chain carries TRBV7-8 and TRBJ1-1; a weak D match, TRBD1 (6 bases). V lost 5 bases to trimming and J lost 1 base, with 11 bases between them. The CDR3 is 14 residues long. Germline V CDR1 and CDR2: SGHVS, FQNEAQ.

V and J are TRBV9 and TRBJ2-7; 9 nucleotides agree with TRBD2. V trimming: 7 bases; J trimming: 6 bases; junction bases outside the gene matches: 8. The length of the CDR3 is 13 residues. CDR1 SGDLS and CDR2 YYNGEE come from the germline V gene. CDR3 amino acids: CASGSGSLPEQYF. DNA for the CDR3: TGTGCCAGCGGTAGCGGGAGTTTACCCGAGCAGTACTTC. Supplemented by reference TRBV9 and TRBJ2-7, the full variable domain reads DSGVTQTPKHLITATGQRVTLRCSPRSGDLSVYWYQQSLDQGLQFLIQYYNGEERAKGNILERFSAQQFPDLHSELNLSSLELGDSALYFCASGSGSLPEQYFGPGTRLTVT.

The gene calls are TRBV19 and TRBJ2-7; 8 bases fit TRBD2. The CDR3 loop spans 15 amino acids. Trimming cost V 2 bases and J 3 bases; bases outside gene matches: 6. CDR1 and CDR2 from the germline V gene are LNHDA and SQIVND (reference sequence). The CDR3 coding sequence is TGTGCCAGTAGTATAAGTGGAGCGGGGGTCTACGAGCAGTACGTC. It yields the protein CASSISGAGVYEQYV.

The chain links TRBV28 to TRBJ1-4; D uncertain. Germline CDR1 is MDHEN and CDR2 is SYDVKM. The CDR3 has 14 amino acids. V was trimmed by 5 bases and J by 3 bases, leaving 10 bases between them. The CDR3 is CASSTPAANEKLFF. CDR3 in DNA: TGTGCCAGCAGTACCCCGGCGGCTAATGAAAAACTGTTTTTT.

The CDR3 nucleotides read TGTGCCAGCAGCGACTTCTATGGCACTGAAGCTTTCTTT. Its protein product is CASSDFYGTEAFF. The chain has TRBV9 and TRBJ1-1; D gene ambiguous. Trimming cost V 3 bases and J 4 bases, with 10 bases left between them. This CDR3 has 13 residues. Germline values: CDR1 SGDLS, CDR2 YYNGEE.

The V gene is TRBV19, the J gene TRBJ2-1, with D maybe TRBD1 (5 bases). This CDR3 spans 14 amino acids. Trimming cost V 4 bases and J 9 bases, with 16 bases left between them. CDR1 LNHDA and CDR2 SQIVND come from the germline V gene (reference sequence). The CDR3 bases are TGTGCCAGTAGTAAGGACACACCTCTTGGTGAGCAGTTCTTC. It codes for CASSKDTPLGEQFF.

The CDR3 loop reads CASSRRQGAPNGYTF. The CDR3 DNA is TGTGCCAGCAGCCGCCGACAGGGGGCCCCGAATGGCTACACCTTC. The chain couples TRBV3-1 (or the pseudogene TRBV3-2) to TRBJ1-2; 10 bases align to TRBD1. V shed 4 bases and J 6 bases; nucleotides not matched to a gene: 8. This CDR3 region has 15 residues. Germline loops: CDR1 LGHDT, CDR2 YNNKEL (reference sequence).

The J gene is TRBJ2-5, the V gene TRBV2; the D gene is possibly TRBD1 (6 bases). Germline values: CDR1 SNHLY, CDR2 FYNNEI. The V end was cut by 7 bases, the J end by 5 bases, with 14 bases between. This CDR3 is 13 amino acids long. The CDR3 loop is CASTEDRRETQYF. CDR3 sequence (DNA): TGTGCCAGCACCGAGGACAGAAGGGAGACCCAGTACTTC.

The sample holds a few counts of this clone. The chain recombines TRBV6-5 with TRBJ1-2, with 7 nucleotides matching TRBD1. This CDR3 contains 13 residues. CDR1 and CDR2 from the germline V gene are MNHEY and SVGAGI. The V segment lost 2 bases and the J segment 8 bases; nucleotides outside the gene matches: 5. In nucleotides, the CDR3 is TGTGCCAGCAGTTACGGACAGGATACGGGCTACACCTTC. Amino acids: CASSYGQDTGYTF.